The rows below give T cell receptor beta chains drawn from one sample of a study of monozygotic twins with inflammatory bowel disease. TCRdb re-called the 5' RACE reads and catalogs CDR3 proteins one per entry, DNA excluded. Its table records a few hundred thousand distinct CDR3 sequences. The specimen was blood. All receptors come from a human donor with ulcerative colitis or Crohn's disease, or a healthy co-twin of an affected twin (not recorded which). Each CDR3 is given with its conserved first and last residue. Each record gives: J gene, V gene, CDR3 length, CDR3 protein.

j_call: TRBJ2-7; v_call: TRBV27; cdr3_length: 15; cdr3_aa: CASSWSGGPPGEQYF
j_call: TRBJ2-2; v_call: TRBV5-1; cdr3_length: 16; cdr3_aa: CASSLLGTRQTGELFF
j_call: TRBJ2-1; v_call: TRBV7-2; cdr3_length: 16; cdr3_aa: CASSRGGGVSYNEQFF
j_call: TRBJ2-7; v_call: TRBV6-5; cdr3_length: 11; cdr3_aa: CASAGTYEQYF
j_call: TRBJ1-1; v_call: TRBV4-3; cdr3_length: 16; cdr3_aa: CASSQVRDRPHTEAFF
j_call: TRBJ2-5; v_call: TRBV11-2; cdr3_length: 15; cdr3_aa: CASSLAGEYQETQYF
j_call: TRBJ2-4; v_call: TRBV5-1; cdr3_length: 19; cdr3_aa: CASSPPGTPRTLAKNIQYF
j_call: TRBJ1-2; v_call: TRBV5-1; cdr3_length: 14; cdr3_aa: CASSLVERIYGYTF
j_call: TRBJ1-1; v_call: TRBV7-2; cdr3_length: 17; cdr3_aa: CASSLAVEALGDTEAFF
j_call: TRBJ2-3; v_call: TRBV20-1; cdr3_length: 17; cdr3_aa: CSARDRSGGLLSDTQYF
j_call: TRBJ2-3; v_call: TRBV20-1; cdr3_length: 16; cdr3_aa: CSASRGPLLNTDTQYF
j_call: TRBJ2-7; v_call: TRBV5-8; cdr3_length: 14; cdr3_aa: CASSLEWFSYEQYF
j_call: TRBJ2-1; v_call: TRBV6-1; cdr3_length: 18; cdr3_aa: CASRQRGSAGTINNEQFF
j_call: TRBJ2-3; v_call: TRBV6-1; cdr3_length: 13; cdr3_aa: CASSPPSTHTQYF
j_call: TRBJ2-1; v_call: TRBV7-2; cdr3_length: 14; cdr3_aa: CASSLGRSKNEQFF
j_call: TRBJ2-7; v_call: TRBV4-3; cdr3_length: 13; cdr3_aa: CASSQLQGDEQYF
j_call: TRBJ2-1; v_call: TRBV5-1; cdr3_length: 16; cdr3_aa: CASSATGTGGYNEQFF
j_call: TRBJ2-1; v_call: TRBV5-1; cdr3_length: 12; cdr3_aa: CASSIQGNEQFF
j_call: TRBJ1-4; v_call: TRBV6-5; cdr3_length: 15; cdr3_aa: CASSYSRQENEKLFF
j_call: TRBJ2-1; v_call: TRBV7-8; cdr3_length: 13; cdr3_aa: CASSTWTSDEQFF
j_call: TRBJ2-6; v_call: TRBV24-1; cdr3_length: 17; cdr3_aa: CATSDQDRKAGANVLTF
j_call: TRBJ2-7; v_call: TRBV6-2/TRBV6-3; cdr3_length: 14; cdr3_aa: CASSYFVEGAEQYF
j_call: TRBJ1-1; v_call: TRBV6-5; cdr3_length: 13; cdr3_aa: CASRTGQNTEAFF
j_call: TRBJ2-7; v_call: TRBV6-1; cdr3_length: 14; cdr3_aa: CASSSPGVPHEQYF
j_call: TRBJ1-4; v_call: TRBV5-1; cdr3_length: 14; cdr3_aa: CASSPGGPNEKLFF
j_call: TRBJ2-7; v_call: TRBV29-1; cdr3_length: 12; cdr3_aa: CSVEVGGYEQYF
j_call: TRBJ1-1; v_call: TRBV6-2/TRBV6-3; cdr3_length: 12; cdr3_aa: CASGGIFTEAFF
j_call: TRBJ1-6; v_call: TRBV7-2; cdr3_length: 15; cdr3_aa: CASSLRTGRNSPLHF
j_call: TRBJ2-6; v_call: TRBV30; cdr3_length: 15; cdr3_aa: CAWTRGGIGANVLTF
j_call: TRBJ2-7; v_call: TRBV6-5; cdr3_length: 16; cdr3_aa: CASSRGRDTLFYEQYF
j_call: TRBJ1-1; v_call: TRBV12-3/TRBV12-4; cdr3_length: 18; cdr3_aa: CASRGRGRGILMGTEAFF
j_call: TRBJ2-1; v_call: TRBV28; cdr3_length: 13; cdr3_aa: CASRLVENNEQFF
j_call: TRBJ2-7; v_call: TRBV6-1; cdr3_length: 14; cdr3_aa: CASSEGGQNYEQYF
j_call: TRBJ2-7; v_call: TRBV6-1; cdr3_length: 16; cdr3_aa: CASSEWLGQGAYEQYF
j_call: TRBJ1-5; v_call: TRBV6-1; cdr3_length: 16; cdr3_aa: CASSESGGSGNQPQHF
j_call: TRBJ1-2; v_call: TRBV6-5; cdr3_length: 15; cdr3_aa: CASSYVDRKNYGYTF
j_call: TRBJ2-1; v_call: TRBV21-1; cdr3_length: 16; cdr3_aa: CASSKVPGRDYNEQFF
j_call: TRBJ1-4; v_call: TRBV11-1; cdr3_length: 18; cdr3_aa: CASSSSRLTRATNEKLFF
j_call: TRBJ2-7; v_call: TRBV12-3/TRBV12-4; cdr3_length: 15; cdr3_aa: CASSFPLSGRYEQYF
j_call: TRBJ2-2; v_call: TRBV4-2; cdr3_length: 17; cdr3_aa: CASSQGGSGGAIGELFF
j_call: TRBJ1-1; v_call: TRBV29-1; cdr3_length: 15; cdr3_aa: CSVEDEMSGNTEAFF
j_call: TRBJ2-4; v_call: TRBV4-3; cdr3_length: 15; cdr3_aa: CASSQVGGKEDIQYF
j_call: TRBJ2-7; v_call: TRBV20-1; cdr3_length: 11; cdr3_aa: CSARTSGEQYF
j_call: TRBJ2-3; v_call: TRBV7-3; cdr3_length: 14; cdr3_aa: CASSSTGTSDTQYF
j_call: TRBJ2-7; v_call: TRBV27; cdr3_length: 13; cdr3_aa: CASSFRGGYEQYF
j_call: TRBJ2-1; v_call: TRBV28; cdr3_length: 14; cdr3_aa: CASVDIRGANEQFF
j_call: TRBJ2-3; v_call: TRBV9; cdr3_length: 15; cdr3_aa: CASSVVEGLTDTQYF
j_call: TRBJ2-1; v_call: TRBV27; cdr3_length: 16; cdr3_aa: CASSSWGALGVNEQFF
j_call: TRBJ2-7; v_call: TRBV2; cdr3_length: 15; cdr3_aa: CASSEDKPFSYEQYF
j_call: TRBJ1-5; v_call: TRBV12-3/TRBV12-4; cdr3_length: 15; cdr3_aa: CASSSVSGGGQPQHF
j_call: TRBJ2-1; v_call: TRBV5-6; cdr3_length: 16; cdr3_aa: CASSLSGQGAYNEQFF
j_call: TRBJ2-7; v_call: TRBV6-5; cdr3_length: 15; cdr3_aa: CASSWGVSGTYEQYF
j_call: TRBJ2-2; v_call: TRBV7-9; cdr3_length: 16; cdr3_aa: CASSHGLAENTGELFF
j_call: TRBJ2-1; v_call: TRBV11-2; cdr3_length: 16; cdr3_aa: CASSLEVAGGRDEQFF
j_call: TRBJ2-7; v_call: TRBV7-9; cdr3_length: 15; cdr3_aa: CASSSRDVRFYEQYF
j_call: TRBJ2-2; v_call: TRBV7-3; cdr3_length: 16; cdr3_aa: CASSPVAGESTGELFF
j_call: TRBJ1-2; v_call: TRBV19; cdr3_length: 15; cdr3_aa: CASTSGARRSYGYTF